These 8 T cell receptor beta chains were all obtained from the same sample, sequenced in a study of T cell responses to AZD1222 COVID-19 vaccine. Libraries were prepared by immunoSEQ multiplex PCR; TCRdb keeps only in-frame clonotypes and omits some of them. The sample includes 130,000 to 150,000 clones, approximately 86% of them seen just once. Sequences were derived from peripheral blood, sampled 28 days after the second dose of the MenACWY control vaccine. These receptor sequences come from an adult who received the MenACWY meningococcal vaccine as a control.

The chain carries TRBV9 and TRBJ2-3, with TRBD2 matching over 8 bases. The germline V gene has CDR1 SGDLS and CDR2 YYNGEE. Trimming removed 3 bases from V and 2 bases from J; junction bases left unmatched: 5. The CDR3 is 15 amino acids. DNA of the CDR3: TGTGCCAGCAGCGCTTTAGCGGGATCCACAGATACGCAGTATTTT. The encoded protein is CASSALAGSTDTQYF.

The chain has TRBV5-1 and TRBJ1-3, with TRBD1 identical over 8 bases. This CDR3 region has 15 residues. After removal of 2 bases from V and 2 bases from J, the junction contained 3 bases not matched to a gene. Germline-derived CDR1 and CDR2 are SGHRS and YFSETQ. The CDR3 coding sequence is TGCGCCAGCAGCTTTACAGGGGGTCCTGGAAACACCATATATTTT. It is translated as CASSFTGGPGNTIYF.

This clone was observed a single time. The chain is built from TRBV28 and TRBJ2-6; D remains ambiguous. CDR1 MDHEN and CDR2 SYDVKM come from the germline V gene. The V gene lost 5 bases and the J gene lost 2 bases, with 22 bases spanning the gap. This CDR3 has 19 residues. CDR3 amino acids: CASSPYKGNLPTGANVLTF. CDR3 nucleotide sequence: TGTGCCAGCAGTCCATATAAGGGCAATCTACCGACTGGGGCCAACGTCCTGACTTTC. The entire variable domain, with the rest obtained from reference TRBV28 and TRBJ2-6, is as follows: DVKVTQSSRYLVKRTGEKVFLECVQDMDHENMFWYRQDPGLGLRLIYFSYDVKMKEKGDIPEGYSVSREKKERFSLILESASTNQTSMYLCASSPYKGNLPTGANVLTFGAGSRLTVL.

This rearrangement joins TRBV6-5 to TRBJ2-4; possible D gene TRBD1, 6 bases. The V gene lost 6 bases and the J gene lost 0 bases, with 12 bases spanning the gap. This CDR3 region has 15 residues. Germline V gives CDR1 MNHEY, CDR2 SVGAGI. The CDR3 sequence: CASRPGQLAKNIQYF. CDR3 DNA sequence: TGTGCCAGCAGGCCCGGACAGCTAGCCAAAAACATTCAGTACTTC.

The rearrangement links TRBV19 to TRBJ1-4; D may be TRBD1 (6 bases). This CDR3 region has 16 residues. V was cut by 6 bases and J by 0 bases, with 14 bases left in between. CDR1 is LNHDA, CDR2 SQIVND, per germline (reference sequence). CDR3 amino acids: CASRNRARATNEKLFF. Here the CDR3 DNA reads TGTGCCAGTAGAAACAGGGCCCGTGCAACTAATGAAAAACTGTTTTTT.

This chain uses TRBV21-1 with TRBJ2-5; the D call of TRBD2 is as the table states it, not checked on the DNA. The end of the DNA is better explained by TRBJ2-7, so the J call may be wrong. TRBV21-1 is shown as a pseudogene. The CDR3 consists of 16 residues. Here the CDR3 reads CASSKSGTSVSYEQYF. As DNA, the CDR3 is TGTGCCAGCAGCAAAAGTGGGACTAGCGTCTCCTACGAGCAGTACTTC.

V is TRBV11-3 and J is TRBJ2-7; a possible D gene is TRBD1 (6 bases). Trimming cost V 4 bases and J 2 bases, with 15 bases left between them. Germline V gene data show CDR1 as SGHNT and CDR2 as YENEEA. The CDR3 spans 15 residues. CDR3 bases: TGTGCCAGCAGCTCGGAAGACAGGAAGGCCTACGAGCAGTACTTC. Translating it yields CASSSEDRKAYEQYF.

The V call is TRBV7-2, the J call TRBJ2-1, with unresolved D. The V end lost 1 base, the J end lost 5 bases, and 15 bases lay between the germline ends. From germline, CDR1 is SGHTA and CDR2 FQGNSA. The CDR3 spans 16 residues. The CDR3 sequence is CASSLVRSVINNEQFF. In DNA, the CDR3 is TGTGCCAGCAGCTTAGTGAGGTCGGTTATAAACAATGAGCAGTTCTTC.